This T cell receptor (beta chain) originates from a study of cytomegalovirus exposure and HLA in healthy donors. Notes on the study in general: The authors reported that TCR beta sequences could predict HLA-A and HLA-B alleles. These predictions were accurate for most subjects in the first cohort.

CDR1 and CDR2 (germline): MNHNS, SASEGT. The CDR3 runs to 14 residues. The V gene end was trimmed by 6 bases and the J gene end by 2 bases; junction bases not matched to a gene: 3. The PCR contained 60 Vbeta and 13 Jbeta primers. Method: immunoSEQ multiplex PCR; TCRdb's copy keeps in-frame clones and lacks some. The sample includes 250,000 to 350,000 clones, approximately 90% of them seen just once. A word on this clone: Its cognate antigen is unknown.

The V and J genes are TRBV6-1 and TRBJ2-3; TRBD2 matches 9 bases. The TCR sequence derives from a man in his forties or fifties in good health and CMV-seropositive. Material for sequencing was PBMCs. CDR3 loop: CASRLAGYTDTQYF. CDR3 sequence (DNA): TGTGCCAGCAGGCTAGCGGGATACACAGATACGCAGTATTTT.